This TCR beta chain is drawn from a study of type 1 regulatory T cells. Study context: This in vitro CD4 product, T-allo10, is enriched for Tr1 cells and alloantigen-specific.

A single record per CDR3 protein comes from TCRdb applying MiXCR to the reads. In the table there are about 23,000 distinct CDR3 sequences, 40% to 55% of which are singletons. Comments on this clonotype: Its antigen is not known.

The V end was cut by 4 bases, the J end by 10 bases, with 16 bases between. The CDR3 is 13 amino acids. This receptor was taken from a human donor in good health. The sequenced material came from cultured T cells, either the whole culture or a sorted T cell fraction (not recorded which). The gene calls are TRBV12-3 or TRBV12-4 and TRBJ1-2, with D possibly being TRBD1 (6 bases). The CDR3 DNA reads TGTGCCAGCAGTTCTTGGACAGAACGGCTCTACACCTTC. Its protein product is CASSSWTERLYTF.